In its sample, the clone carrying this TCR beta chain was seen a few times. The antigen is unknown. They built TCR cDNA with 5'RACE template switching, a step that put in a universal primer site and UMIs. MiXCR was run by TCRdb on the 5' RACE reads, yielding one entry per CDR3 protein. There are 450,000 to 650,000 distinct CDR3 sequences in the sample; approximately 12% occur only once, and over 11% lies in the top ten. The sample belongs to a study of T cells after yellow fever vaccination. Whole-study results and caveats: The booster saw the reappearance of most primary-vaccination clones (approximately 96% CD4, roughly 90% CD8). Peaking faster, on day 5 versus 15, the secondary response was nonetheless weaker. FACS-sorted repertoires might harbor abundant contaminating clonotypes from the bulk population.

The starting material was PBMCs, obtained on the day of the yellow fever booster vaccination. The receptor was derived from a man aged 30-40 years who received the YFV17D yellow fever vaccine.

CDR3: CSARDPGRGNEQFF. For the CDR3, the DNA is TGCAGTGCTAGAGATCCCGGCAGGGGCAATGAGCAGTTCTTC. This chain links TRBV20-1 with TRBJ2-1, with D possibly TRBD1 on 6 matching bases. Trimming cost V 0 bases and J 6 bases, with 12 bases left between them. Germline V gene sequence: CDR1 DFQATT, CDR2 SNEGSKA (reference sequence). The CDR3 extends over 14 amino acids.